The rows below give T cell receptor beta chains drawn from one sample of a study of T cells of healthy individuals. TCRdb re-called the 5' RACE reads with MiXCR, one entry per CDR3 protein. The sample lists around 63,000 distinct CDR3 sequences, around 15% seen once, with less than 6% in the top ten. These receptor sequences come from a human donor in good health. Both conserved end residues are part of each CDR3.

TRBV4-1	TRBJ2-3	CASSQDVGGGPSTDTQYF
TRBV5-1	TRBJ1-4	CASSLGGGTSTNEKLFF
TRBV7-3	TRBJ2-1	CASTLGPADEQFF
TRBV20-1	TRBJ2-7	CSAISRGRSYEQYF
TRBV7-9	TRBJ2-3	CASSPAGVTDTQYF
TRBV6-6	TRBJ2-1	CASSYVVRRNEQFF
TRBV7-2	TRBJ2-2	CASNLVGLAGANTGELFF
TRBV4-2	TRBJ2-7	CASSQGPGQGESEQYF
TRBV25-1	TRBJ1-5	CASFPSQPQHF
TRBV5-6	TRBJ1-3	CASSLVGNTIYF
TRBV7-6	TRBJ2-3	CASSTSEAGGGTQYF
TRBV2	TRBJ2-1	CASGEDWNNEQFF
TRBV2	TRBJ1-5	CASSGGRDQPQHF
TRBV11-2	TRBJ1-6	CASSRKSSVVYNSPLHF
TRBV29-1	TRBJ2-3	CSVWDLYRGDTQYF
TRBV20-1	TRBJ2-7	CSARGTVGEQYF
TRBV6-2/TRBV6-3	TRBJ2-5	CASETSGVETQYF
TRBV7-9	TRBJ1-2	CASSRGRESGGIGYNF
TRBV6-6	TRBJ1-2	CASSRDRDSGYTF
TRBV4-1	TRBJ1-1	CASSLSTADSGGTEAFF
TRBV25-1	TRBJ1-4	CASSAPGQPLTNEKLFF
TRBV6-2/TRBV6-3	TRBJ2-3	CASSYRLGDTQYF
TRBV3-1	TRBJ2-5	CASNQMGQEETQYF
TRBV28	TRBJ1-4	CANSSFSGGNNEKLFF
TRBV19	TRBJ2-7	CASSIPGGAYEQYF
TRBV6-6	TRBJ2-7	CASSYPGDSNEQYF
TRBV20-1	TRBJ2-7	CSARETGHPTYEQYF
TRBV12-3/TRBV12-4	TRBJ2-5	CASSLGETQYF
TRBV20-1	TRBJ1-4	CSAPRGPVEKLFF
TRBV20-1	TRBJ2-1	CSARADYNEQFF
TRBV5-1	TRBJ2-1	CASSMGDRDYNEQFF
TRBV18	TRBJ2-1	CASSPEEEQFF
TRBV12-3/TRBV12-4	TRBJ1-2	CASSRGQINYGYTF
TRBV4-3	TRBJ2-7	CASSLLSGLSYEQYF
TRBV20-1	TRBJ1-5	CSATPVGNQPQHF
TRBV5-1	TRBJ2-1	CASSSASGGGPNEQFF
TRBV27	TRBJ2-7	CASRRTQGGEQYF
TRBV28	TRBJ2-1	CASSRLAANYNEQFF
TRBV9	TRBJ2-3	CASSLSLGAISTDTQYF
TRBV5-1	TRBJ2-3	CASSQGTAEDTQYF